These T cell receptor beta chains were read from a single sample in a study of T cell changes during pregnancy in multiple sclerosis. Sequencing used immunoSEQ multiplex PCR; TCRdb keeps in-frame clones, though not all of them. The sample holds roughly 63,000 clones, approximately 93% seen once. This specimen consisted of CD8+ T cells from peripheral blood mononuclear cells, obtained in the second trimester of pregnancy. All receptors derive from a female donor with multiple sclerosis, enrolled in a pregnancy study. The CDR3 runs from the conserved cysteine through the conserved F or W. Each record gives: CDR3 length, clone size, D gene, V gene, J gene, CDR3 protein, CDR3 DNA. D genes are given only for firm matches. Clone sizes are given selectively: once, few, many, or a class where the clone is expanded.

15	-	TRBD1	TRBV27	TRBJ2-1	CASTRGTGKINEQFF	TGTGCCAGCACCCGAGGGACAGGTAAAATAAATGAGCAGTTCTTC
15	-	-	TRBV7-3	TRBJ2-1	CASSLSGSGYNEQFF	TGTGCCAGCAGCTTATCGGGTTCGGGGTACAATGAGCAGTTCTTC
17	-	TRBD2	TRBV4-1	TRBJ2-5	CASSQSPTGGAEETQYF	TGCGCCAGCAGCCAAAGTCCGACGGGGGGGGCAGAAGAGACCCAGTACTTC
16	-	TRBD1	TRBV6-6	TRBJ1-2	CASTLIRTGADYGYTF	TGTGCCAGCACCCTTATTAGGACAGGGGCAGACTATGGCTACACCTTC
19	once	TRBD2	TRBV5-1	TRBJ2-1	CASSFHPASGIGSYNEQFF	TGCGCCAGCAGCTTTCATCCGGCTAGCGGGATAGGGTCCTACAATGAGCAGTTCTTC
14	-	-	TRBV28	TRBJ2-1	CASSPSLQGNEQFF	TGTGCCAGCAGTCCCTCACTCCAGGGAAATGAGCAGTTCTTC
13	-	-	TRBV28	TRBJ1-1	CAIQGALNTEAFF	TGTGCCATACAGGGTGCTTTAAACACTGAAGCTTTCTTT
15	-	-	TRBV9	TRBJ2-1	CASSVEGTRDNEQFF	TGTGCCAGCAGCGTAGAGGGGACTCGAGACAATGAGCAGTTCTTC
16	-	-	TRBV9	TRBJ2-1	CASSPQWAPGYNEQFF	TGTGCCAGCAGCCCCCAATGGGCCCCAGGCTACAATGAGCAGTTCTTC
15	once	-	TRBV28	TRBJ1-1	CASSFGRDTNTEAFF	TGTGCCAGCAGTTTCGGCCGGGACACGAACACTGAAGCTTTCTTT
16	-	TRBD1	TRBV11-2	TRBJ2-7	CASSLEVGQGAYEQYF	TGTGCCAGCAGCTTAGAAGTGGGGCAGGGGGCCTACGAGCAGTACTTC
16	-	-	TRBV5-5	TRBJ2-7	CASSLVRGGLSYEQYF	TGTGCCAGCAGCTTGGTACGCGGGGGCCTCTCCTACGAGCAGTACTTC
16	once	TRBD2	TRBV7-6	TRBJ2-1	CASSLAGTSGINEQFF	TGTGCCAGCAGCTTAGCAGGGACTAGCGGGATTAATGAGCAGTTCTTC
14	once	-	TRBV10-3	TRBJ2-5	CAISESGGQETQYF	TGTGCCATCAGTGAGTCGGGGGGCCAAGAGACCCAGTACTTC
13	-	-	TRBV9	TRBJ1-4	CASSVGGEGKLFF	TGTGCCAGCAGCGTAGGGGGAGAAGGAAAACTGTTTTTT
14	-	-	TRBV27	TRBJ1-5	CASGGVEGARPQHF	TGTGCCAGCGGTGGGGTAGAGGGCGCGAGGCCCCAGCATTTT
17	-	TRBD1	TRBV7-9	TRBJ1-1	CASSTRTGAYWNTEAFF	TGTGCCAGCAGCACCAGGACAGGGGCCTATTGGAACACTGAAGCTTTCTTT
15	-	TRBD1	TRBV7-8	TRBJ2-3	CASSAGTGSTDTQYF	TGTGCCAGCAGCGCCGGGACAGGCTCCACAGATACGCAGTATTTT
16	once	TRBD2	TRBV27	TRBJ2-1	CASSPWAGDSYNEQFF	TGTGCCAGCAGTCCCTGGGCGGGGGATTCCTACAATGAGCAGTTCTTC
16	-	-	TRBV13	TRBJ2-3	CASSLLLEWSTDTQYF	TGTGCCAGCAGCTTACTACTGGAGTGGAGCACAGATACGCAGTATTTT
16	-	TRBD1	TRBV12-5	TRBJ1-5	CASGSTGGAGNQPQHF	TGTGCTAGTGGTTCTACAGGGGGCGCAGGCAATCAGCCCCAGCATTTT
13	-	TRBD1	TRBV6-1	TRBJ2-7	CALDRGQGDLLYF	TGTGCCCTCGACCGGGGACAGGGAGATTTATTGTACTTC
15	once	-	TRBV6-1	TRBJ2-1	CASSEEPLGGDEQFF	TGTGCCAGCAGTGAAGAGCCGCTTGGAGGGGATGAGCAGTTCTTC
15	once	TRBD2	TRBV6-1	TRBJ2-3	CASGEGAGGADTQYF	TGTGCCAGCGGCGAGGGGGCGGGAGGGGCAGATACGCAGTATTTT
14	-	TRBD1	TRBV25-1	TRBJ1-1	CASRGGGQGVQAFF	TGTGCCAGCAGGGGAGGGGGACAGGGGGTACAAGCTTTCTTT
15	-	TRBD1	TRBV5-1	TRBJ1-1	CASSPLRQGDTEAFF	TGCGCCAGCAGCCCCCTGAGGCAGGGGGACACTGAAGCTTTCTTT